This T cell receptor (beta chain) came from a study of chemoradiotherapy in HPV16-positive cancers. The wider study: Candidate HPV-specific T-cell clones and common TCR motifs came from functional assays in a couple of HPV16-positive patients.

Over chemoradiotherapy, repertoires were sampled more than once. Note on this clone: Antigen: not known.

Method: immunoSEQ multiplex PCR; TCRdb's copy keeps in-frame clones and lacks some. The sample holds around 20,000 clones, around two thirds seen once. Study results and limitations: Candidate HPV-specific clones and E7-related TCR motifs grew in tumor during treatment. Functional assays defining HPV-specific T cells used only a couple of HPV16-positive patients.

The V end was cut by 5 bases, the J end by 6 bases, with 14 bases between. The CDR3 covers 13 residues. Germline V gives CDR1 KGHSH, CDR2 LQKENI. This TCR was recovered from a human donor with HPV-associated anogenital cancer. The chain links TRBV18 to TRBJ2-7, with unresolved D. This specimen was collected from a patient who underwent chemoradiotherapy. The CDR3 reads CASSTNSAREQYF. CDR3 nucleotide sequence: TGTGCCAGCTCAACCAATTCTGCGCGCGAGCAGTACTTC. The full variable domain, rest sourced from reference TRBV18 and TRBJ2-7, is NAGVMQNPRHLVRRRGQEARLRCSPMKGHSHVYWYRQLPEEGLKFMVYLQKENIIDESGMPKERFSAEFPKEGPSILRIQQVVRGDSAAYFCASSTNSAREQYFGPGTRLTVT.